Listed below are T cell receptor beta chains from one sample, sequenced in a study of human CD8 memory T cell subsets. TCRdb reprocessed the 5' RACE reads, keeping one entry per CDR3 protein, no DNA. The sample data list 6,200 or so distinct CDR3 sequences. Sequenced: CD8+ stem-like memory T cells (TSCM and TCM) sorted from PBMCs. These receptors all stem from a human donor in good health. Each CDR3 is given with its conserved first and last residue. Rows give clone size only sometimes, using once, few, many, or a class for an expanded clone.

clone_size: .
j_call: TRBJ1-4
v_call: TRBV7-6
cdr3_aa: CASSQDMGREKLFF

clone_size: large
j_call: TRBJ2-1
v_call: TRBV2
cdr3_aa: CASMAGEGDEQFF

clone_size: medium-sized
j_call: TRBJ2-2
v_call: TRBV20-1
cdr3_aa: CSARVPDRNTGELFF

clone_size: .
j_call: TRBJ1-4
v_call: TRBV19
cdr3_aa: CASSTGTSTNEKLFF

clone_size: .
j_call: TRBJ2-3
v_call: TRBV20-1
cdr3_aa: CSARKASDLSKLAGTDTQYF

clone_size: .
j_call: TRBJ1-2
v_call: TRBV29-1
cdr3_aa: CSVPTDSSYGYTF

clone_size: .
j_call: TRBJ2-5
v_call: TRBV12-3/TRBV12-4
cdr3_aa: CASSFRPQETQYF

clone_size: .
j_call: TRBJ1-2
v_call: TRBV11-2
cdr3_aa: CASSLGRTLRGGYTF

clone_size: .
j_call: TRBJ1-5
v_call: TRBV20-1
cdr3_aa: CSARTGLENQPQHF

clone_size: .
j_call: TRBJ2-7
v_call: TRBV5-4
cdr3_aa: CASRSGDNLYEQYF

clone_size: .
j_call: TRBJ1-2
v_call: TRBV10-3
cdr3_aa: CAISEPNYGYTF

clone_size: .
j_call: TRBJ1-1
v_call: TRBV6-6
cdr3_aa: CASATIGTEAFF

clone_size: .
j_call: TRBJ2-3
v_call: TRBV4-3
cdr3_aa: CASSQEGQDPSTDTQYF

clone_size: .
j_call: TRBJ2-2
v_call: TRBV20-1
cdr3_aa: CSAPGTGDTGELFF